This TCR beta chain was observed in a study of blood T cells in healthy people across ages. Ten milliliters of peripheral blood were drawn from each donor. On this clonotype itself: The antigen is unknown.

Primed by a sample-barcoded 5' primer and a J-beta primer mix, a second PCR proceeded for 7 to 11 cycles. TCRdb re-called the 5' RACE reads through MiXCR, storing one row per CDR3 protein. The sample lists under 1,000,000 distinct CDR3 sequences, about 42% occurring once. General observations from the study: Estimated diversity across one million T cells was deemed an underestimate.

The germline gives CDR1 SQVTM, CDR2 ANQGSEA. This CDR3 has 15 residues. Between the trimmed V and J ends, which lost 1 base and 11 bases, there was a span of 23 bases. The chain recombines TRBV29-1 with TRBJ2-5, with D hard to call. The origin of this receptor is an elderly man in good health. The sequenced material came from blood. The CDR3 bases are TGCAGCGTTGAAGGGGGTTCCCCCTCCGCCGATGAGCAGTACTTC. This encodes CSVEGGSPSADEQYF.